A selection of T cell receptor beta chains follows, all from one sample in a study of spatial heterogeneity in lung cancer. MiXCR, applied by TCRdb to the 5' RACE reads, yields one record per CDR3 protein. The data show roughly 39,000 distinct CDR3 sequences, with around 7.2% seen just once and 25% to 30% held by the top ten. The input for sequencing was PBMCs, taken at surgery. The receptors were gathered from a male donor with early-stage non-small cell lung cancer. The CDR3 runs from the conserved cysteine through the conserved F or W. D genes are given only for firm matches. Not all rows give a size; the values are once, few, many and, for expanded clones, a class.

v_gene	abundance	j_gene	d_gene	CDR3nt	CDR3aa
TRBV20-1	many	TRBJ2-3	TRBD2	TGCAGTGCTAGAGATCAAGGGCTAGCGGGAGGTCCGGCAGATACGCAGTATTTT	CSARDQGLAGGPADTQYF
TRBV12-3/TRBV12-4	few	TRBJ1-2	TRBD1	TGTGTCAGCAGTAGGGACAGTCTCTATGGCTACACCTTC	CVSSRDSLYGYTF
TRBV27	NA	TRBJ2-5	TRBD2	TGTGCCAGCAGTTTACGGACTAGCGGGGGGGCCGGAAGCGAGACCCAGTACTTC	CASSLRTSGGAGSETQYF
TRBV9	many	TRBJ1-1	NA	TGTGCCAGCAGCGTTACAGGGACAACTGAAGCTTTCTTT	CASSVTGTTEAFF
TRBV6-5	many	TRBJ1-2	NA	TGTGCCAGCAGTCGCCGGGACGAGCCCTATGGCTACACCTTC	CASSRRDEPYGYTF
TRBV6-6	many	TRBJ2-3	TRBD2	TGTGCCAGCAGTTACCCTAGCGGGGGTAGCACAGATACGCAGTATTTT	CASSYPSGGSTDTQYF
TRBV20-1	few	TRBJ2-1	TRBD2	TGCAGTGCTAGAGATCGCTTAACTAGCGGGGGCCGCAATGAGCAGTTCTTC	CSARDRLTSGGRNEQFF
TRBV6-6	NA	TRBJ2-2	NA	TGTGCCAGCATGGACTCTAGACGCACCGGGGAGCTGTTTTTT	CASMDSRRTGELFF
TRBV20-1	many	TRBJ2-1	TRBD2	TGCAGTGCTAGCCTAGCGGGGGCCCCCAATGAGCAGTTCTTC	CSASLAGAPNEQFF
TRBV7-2	many	TRBJ2-5	NA	TGTGCCAGCAGCTTATCGGGAACGTACCAAGAGACCCAGTACTTC	CASSLSGTYQETQYF
TRBV14	many	TRBJ1-2	TRBD1	TGTGCCAGCAGCCGTTCCGGGACAGATTTCACCTTC	CASSRSGTDFTF
TRBV29-1	many	TRBJ2-3	TRBD2	TGCAGCGTCCCACCGGAGAGCGGGAGGGGAGATACGCAGTATTTT	CSVPPESGRGDTQYF
TRBV24-1	NA	TRBJ1-2	TRBD1	TGTGCCACCAGTGACACAGGGGGCGTCTATGGCTACACCTTC	CATSDTGGVYGYTF
TRBV20-1	few	TRBJ1-1	NA	TGCAGTGCTTTAATGATTGGACTAGGGAGGGCTGAAGCTTTCTTT	CSALMIGLGRAEAFF
TRBV4-1	few	TRBJ2-2	TRBD2	TGCGCCAGCAGCCAAGGTCGGACTAGGGAGGACGGGGAGCTGTTTTTT	CASSQGRTREDGELFF
TRBV6-6	NA	TRBJ1-4	NA	TGTGCCAGCAGTTTAGGCGGGGCCACTAATGAAAAACTGTTTTTT	CASSLGGATNEKLFF
TRBV24-1	NA	TRBJ1-2	TRBD1	TGTGCCACCTCCCAGGGGGAATATGCCTACACCTTC	CATSQGEYAYTF
TRBV19	NA	TRBJ2-4	NA	TGTGCCAGTAGTATCAAGGGGGAGGGGGCCAAAAACATTCAGTACTTC	CASSIKGEGAKNIQYF
TRBV7-9	NA	TRBJ2-2	TRBD1	TGTGCCAGCAGCCCGGACAGGGGAATAAACACCGGGGAGCTGTTTTTT	CASSPDRGINTGELFF
TRBV14	NA	TRBJ2-1	NA	TGTGCCAGCAGCCACCACTTACAGGGCGAGGGTTCCTCCTACAATGAGCAGTTCTTC	CASSHHLQGEGSSYNEQFF
TRBV20-1	many	TRBJ1-1	NA	TGCAGTGCTAGAGATGGGACCGGCGCGAACACTGAAGCTTTCTTT	CSARDGTGANTEAFF
TRBV18	NA	TRBJ2-5	TRBD1	TGTGCCAGCTCACCACCGGGACAGGGCAAAGAGACCCAGTACTTC	CASSPPGQGKETQYF
TRBV4-1	NA	TRBJ2-3	NA	TGCGCCAGCGGTGCTTCCTTGGATACGCAGTATTTT	CASGASLDTQYF
TRBV15	many	TRBJ1-2	NA	TGTGCCACCAGCAGAGATAACAGGGAGGACACCTTC	CATSRDNREDTF
TRBV4-3	few	TRBJ2-1	TRBD2	TGCGCCAGCAGCCGGAGCCCGGGACTAGCGGGAGTCGGGCAGTTCTTC	CASSRSPGLAGVGQFF
TRBV19	few	TRBJ1-1	NA	TGTGCCAGTAGTACAACTGCAGGGCGAATGAACACTGAAGCTTTCTTT	CASSTTAGRMNTEAFF
TRBV7-9	few	TRBJ2-2	TRBD2	TGTGCCAGCAGCTCGAGCGGGAGCCCGCGTCGGAGGAGGACCGGGGAGCTGTTTTTT	CASSSSGSPRRRRTGELFF
TRBV11-3	NA	TRBJ2-3	TRBD2	TGTGCCAGCAGCTTAGACGTTCGGCCGAGCGGGAGGGGCCTCACAGATACGCAGTATTTT	CASSLDVRPSGRGLTDTQYF
TRBV24-1	many	TRBJ2-3	TRBD1	TGTGCCACCGAGGGGGCAAGCACAGATACGCAGTATTTT	CATEGASTDTQYF
TRBV2	NA	TRBJ1-1	NA	TGTGCCAGCAGTGAAAAAAGGGGCATGAACACTGAAGCTTTCTTT	CASSEKRGMNTEAFF
TRBV18	NA	TRBJ2-5	NA	TGTGCCAGTCTCACCACCAACGGTCCCCAAGAGACCCAGTACTTC	CASLTTNGPQETQYF
TRBV20-1	few	TRBJ2-5	TRBD2	TGCAGTGCTAGTTCGGCGCGGGGGGGCCGGGAGACCCAGTACTTC	CSASSARGGRETQYF
TRBV5-5	many	TRBJ2-1	TRBD1	TGTGCCAGCAGTGGGGACAGTCCAAAGGAGTTCTTC	CASSGDSPKEFF
TRBV6-2/TRBV6-3	NA	TRBJ1-1	NA	TGTGCCAGCAGTCCCAACCGACTTAAACATCTCACTGAAGCTTTCTTT	CASSPNRLKHLTEAFF
TRBV6-2/TRBV6-3	few	TRBJ1-2	NA	TGTGCCAGCTACGTAGGCTCCACAATCCCCCTCTACGGCTACACCTTC	CASYVGSTIPLYGYTF
TRBV30	NA	TRBJ2-2	TRBD1	TGTGCCTGGAGAGGGGACAGTTACACCGGGGAGCTGTTTTTT	CAWRGDSYTGELFF
TRBV7-6	many	TRBJ2-2	NA	TGTGCCAGCTCGCCCAGGCGGGGGAACACCGGGGAGCTGTTTTTT	CASSPRRGNTGELFF
TRBV20-1	few	TRBJ2-1	TRBD2	TGCAGTGCTAGAACTAGCGGGAGGTTTGTCAACAATGAGCAGTTCTTC	CSARTSGRFVNNEQFF
TRBV11-2	NA	TRBJ1-6	TRBD1	TGTGCCAGCAGCTTAGATCCAAGGACAGGGAACTCACCCCTCCACTTT	CASSLDPRTGNSPLHF
TRBV5-4	NA	TRBJ2-1	NA	TGTGCCAGCAGCGGGCAGGGGGGGCTTTACAATGAGCAGTTCTTC	CASSGQGGLYNEQFF
TRBV27	few	TRBJ1-2	NA	TGTGCCAGCAGTTTATCGGGCACCTATGGCTACACCTTC	CASSLSGTYGYTF
TRBV7-8	few	TRBJ1-5	NA	TGTGCCAGCAGCTTAGAGCGGACGGTTAGCAATCAGCCCCAGCATTTT	CASSLERTVSNQPQHF
TRBV4-3	NA	TRBJ2-6	NA	TGCGCCAGCAGCCAAGCAGAGGGACGGATGAACTCTGGGGCCAACGTCCTGACTTTC	CASSQAEGRMNSGANVLTF
TRBV3-1	many	TRBJ2-1	NA	TGTGCCAGCAGCCAAGGTCAGGCCAGGGGGCAGTTCTTC	CASSQGQARGQFF
TRBV7-2	few	TRBJ1-2	NA	TGTGCCAGCAGCGAACAGAAACGAGGTGGCTACACCTTC	CASSEQKRGGYTF
TRBV18	NA	TRBJ1-1	NA	TGTGCCAGCTCACCTAATTTTGGGGTGAACACTGAAGCTTTCTTT	CASSPNFGVNTEAFF
TRBV9	many	TRBJ1-2	TRBD1	TGTGCCAGCAGCACCGGGACAGGGTCCTATGGCTCGTCCTATGGCTACACCTTC	CASSTGTGSYGSSYGYTF
TRBV10-3	many	TRBJ2-3	NA	TGTGCCATTTCTCCGGGACTGCCCTCCGATACGCAGTATTTT	CAISPGLPSDTQYF
TRBV10-3	many	TRBJ2-3	TRBD2	TGTGCCATCAGTGGGGGATGGCGGGGGAGCACAGATACGCAGTATTTT	CAISGGWRGSTDTQYF
TRBV10-2	many	TRBJ2-3	NA	TGCGCCAGCAGTGAGTTCGGACGCACAGATACGCAGTATTTT	CASSEFGRTDTQYF
TRBV29-1	few	TRBJ1-1	NA	TGCAGCGTTGAAGTCCCACAGGGACGGTTTTCAGCTTTCTTT	CSVEVPQGRFSAFF
TRBV2	many	TRBJ1-1	TRBD1	TGTGCCACCCTCCAGAGGGACAGAATTGAGAACACTGAAGCTTTCTTT	CATLQRDRIENTEAFF
TRBV24-1	NA	TRBJ2-3	NA	TGTGCCACCAGTGATTCGGGTACTAGCACAGATACGCAGTATTTT	CATSDSGTSTDTQYF
TRBV6-5	many	TRBJ2-1	NA	TGTGCCAGCAGCTCCGTTGAGGGTTTTAGCAATGAGCAGTTCTTC	CASSSVEGFSNEQFF
TRBV5-6	many	TRBJ1-1	NA	TGTGCCAGCAGCTTGGCTACCCGGGACGATCCTGAAGCTTTCTTT	CASSLATRDDPEAFF